The clone carrying this T cell receptor beta chain was found a few times. Its antigen remains unidentified. Trimming shortened V by 5 bases and J by 2 bases, and 13 bases separated the two germline ends. The CDR3 loop spans 14 amino acids. The germline V gene has CDR1 SEHNR and CDR2 FQNEAQ (reference sequence). Noted time point: patch test 1, 2 weeks after DPC sensitization. The sample's treatment: therapeutic diphenylcyclopropenone sensitization with weekly scalp DPC. Using its own MiXCR run on the RACE reads, TCRdb lists one record per CDR3 protein. The table records fewer than 500,000 distinct CDR3 sequences, around 4.8% of them present only once. This record comes from a study of human T cells and chemical hapten exposure. Study results and caveats: Patch test score showed a positive correlation with PT1 expanded TCR counts. Compared to controls, expanded TCRs made significantly more large clusters of similar CDR3s. DPC sensitization left the count of TCRs above 1 in 1000 unchanged.

The sample was whole blood, taken in connection with sensitization to the hapten diphenylcyclopropenone (DPC). The chain couples TRBV7-9 to TRBJ2-7; D is uncertain. The clonotype comes from a woman in her 50s with alopecia areata. Some clones in this sample may be carry-over from other donors' samples. CDR3 sequence (DNA): TGTGCCAGCAGCGGCCGGACGTTACCCTACGAGCAGTACTTC. It yields the protein CASSGRTLPYEQYF.